This T cell receptor beta chain was sequenced for a study of tumor and adjacent non-tumor tissue in lung cancer. Overall study context: Patients comprised roughly 12 adenocarcinoma, 2 squamous cell carcinoma and 1 small cell lung cancer. Whole-study findings and limits: Normal lung showed higher cumulative top 100 clone frequency than tumor.

About this clonotype: Antigen specificity is unknown.

RNA was extracted from bulk tissue without any cell sorting. Distant lung tissue was collected more than 3 cm away from the tumor edge. Newly diagnosed lung cancer patients had thoracic surgery in China, August–late 2014, without prior chemotherapy. TCRbeta libraries were built with three rounds of nested PCR, modified from ARM-PCR. TCRdb reprocessed the multiplex PCR reads via MiXCR and lists one record per CDR3 protein. The sample holds about 98,000 distinct CDR3 sequences, 80% seen once. This CDR3 contains 14 residues. V lost 2 bases to trimming and J lost 8 bases, with 15 bases between them. Germline CDR1 PRHDT, CDR2 FYEKMQ (reference sequence).

The source of this sequence is a man aged 55-75 years with small cell lung cancer. This rearrangement joins TRBV13 to TRBJ1-2; unclear D gene. Sample: distant non-tumor lung tissue. In DNA, the CDR3 is TGTGCCAGCAGCTTAAGTCACATTTTGCACGGCTACACCTTC. This encodes CASSLSHILHGYTF.